A single sample is the source of the 10 T cell receptor beta chains below, sequenced in a study of blood T cell repertoires in COVID-19. Clones were sequenced by immunoSEQ multiplex PCR, and TCRdb holds only the in-frame ones, with some missing. This table has 190,000 or so clones, approximately 86% appearing once. Sequences were obtained from PBMCs or T cells enriched from blood (not recorded which). Receptors originate from a woman aged 30 to 39 who had been exposed to COVID-19.

V usage is TRBV7-9 and J usage is TRBJ2-2; possible D gene TRBD1, 6 bases. Trimming removed 4 bases at V and 5 bases at J, with 26 bases between. The CDR3 is 19 residues long. Germline CDR1 SEHNR, CDR2 FQNEAQ (reference sequence). In DNA, the CDR3 is TGTGCCAGCAGCTCCACCCATAGGGAGCAGGGGAGTTGGACCGGGGAGCTGTTTTTT. It translates to CASSSTHREQGSWTGELFF.

The rearrangement joins TRBV12-3 or TRBV12-4 to TRBJ1-5; D perhaps matches TRBD1 (6 bases). This CDR3 has 13 residues. V lost 3 bases and J lost 6, with 9 bases in between. The CDR3 here is CASSLGGPQPQHF. The CDR3 DNA follows: TGTGCCAGCAGTTTGGGGGGGCCTCAGCCCCAGCATTTT.

The genes are TRBV30 and TRBJ1-5, with D possibly matching TRBD1 (5 bases). The CDR3 is 14 amino acids. Germline lookup yields CDR1 GTSNPN and CDR2 SVGIG (reference sequence). Between the trimmed V and J ends, which lost 0 bases and 4 bases, there was a span of 10 bases. The CDR3 reads CAWSVPHRNQPQHF. DNA for the CDR3: TGTGCCTGGAGTGTACCGCACAGGAATCAGCCCCAGCATTTT.

The chain couples TRBV10-3 to TRBJ2-2; D is ambiguous. V was pared by 8 bases and J by 5 bases, with 6 bases between. Germline CDR1 and CDR2: ENHRY and SYGVKD. This CDR3 region has 11 residues. The CDR3 loop reads CAIGVTGELFF. CDR3 in DNA: TGTGCCATCGGAGTGACCGGGGAGCTGTTTTTT.

The chain carries TRBV15 and TRBJ1-4, with D perhaps matching TRBD1 (6 bases). With 4 bases removed from V and 0 bases from J, the gap between germline ends came to 15 bases. CDR3 size: 17 residues. Germline V gives CDR1 LNHNV, CDR2 YYDKDF (reference sequence). CDR3 sequence: CATSTQGHRATNEKLFF. CDR3 bases: TGTGCCACCAGCACCCAGGGACATAGGGCAACTAATGAAAAACTGTTTTTT.

The chain carries TRBV6-5 and TRBJ2-1; weak D call: TRBD1 (6 bases). V lost 6 bases and J lost 6, with 12 bases in between. Germline V CDR1 and CDR2: MNHEY, SVGAGI. The CDR3 extends over 13 amino acids. The CDR3 nucleotides read TGTGCCAGCAGACAGGGATTCGGCAATGAGCAGTTCTTC. This translates into CASRQGFGNEQFF.

This chain joins TRBV18 and TRBJ1-1; weak D call: TRBD1 (6 bases). Germline-derived CDR1 and CDR2 are KGHSH and LQKENI. V was shortened by 8 bases and J by 1 base, with 11 bases between the two germline ends. The CDR3 is 13 amino acids. This CDR3 reads CASLDRPNTEAFF. CDR3 bases: TGTGCCAGCCTGGACAGACCGAACACTGAAGCTTTCTTT. Together with reference TRBV18 and TRBJ1-1, the CDR3 gives the full variable domain: NAGVMQNPRHLVRRRGQEARLRCSPMKGHSHVYWYRQLPEEGLKFMVYLQKENIIDESGMPKERFSAEFPKEGPSILRIQQVVRGDSAAYFCASLDRPNTEAFFGQGTRLTVV.

The chain carries TRBV20-1 and TRBJ1-3; weak D call: TRBD1 (5 bases). The V end was cut by 3 bases, the J end by 0 bases, with 18 bases between. CDR3 length: 17 amino acids. Per the germline V gene, CDR1 is DFQATT and CDR2 is SNEGSKA (reference sequence). CDR3: CSASAAGTTNSGNTIYF. Written as DNA, the CDR3 is TGCAGTGCTAGTGCCGCGGGGACTACCAACTCTGGAAACACCATATATTTT.

The chain is built from TRBV5-4 and TRBJ1-6; D ambiguous. There are 15 residues in the CDR3. Germline CDR1 SGHNT, CDR2 YYREEE (reference sequence). V was pared by 0 bases and J by 6 bases, with 10 bases between. The CDR3 region is CASSLAGWSNSPLHF. The CDR3 DNA is TGTGCCAGCAGCTTGGCCGGGTGGAGTAATTCACCCCTCCACTTT. Looking up the rest from reference TRBV5-4 and TRBJ1-6 gives the full variable domain: ETGVTQSPTHLIKTRGQQVTLRCSSQSGHNTVSWYQQALGQGPQFIFQYYREEENGRGNFPPRFSGLQFPNYSSELNVNALELDDSALYLCASSLAGWSNSPLHFGNGTRLTVT.

The chain combines TRBV11-3 with TRBJ2-7, with D possibly being TRBD2 (5 bases). Per the germline V gene, CDR1 is SGHNT and CDR2 is YENEEA. Deletions cut 5 bases from V and 2 bases from J, with 19 bases between. The CDR3 covers 16 residues. The CDR3 loop reads CASSPRMTGSTYEQYF. The CDR3, as DNA: TGTGCCAGCAGCCCTAGGATGACGGGGTCCACCTACGAGCAGTACTTC.